This TCR beta chain was retrieved from a study of blood T cells in healthy people across ages (dated by TCRdb to the mid-2010s). Concerning the study at large: Template switching captured roughly one uniquely barcoded TCR beta cDNA molecule per two T cells in model experiments. Two additional independent replicas of 1 million unique cDNA reads from the same blood draw were analyzed for two donors (one aged 18 to 29 and one aged 80 or older). Four age groups were formed from the donors: young (average 16 years), middle-aged (approximately 39), aged (approximately 60) and long-lived (less than 85). Using deep sequencing normalized with unique cDNA molecular identifiers, the study measured how TCR beta repertoire diversity changes with age. To avoid experimental bias, donors of different ages were randomly spread across the sequencing lanes. Beyond this particular receptor, the publication reports: Because the CMV infection status of the donors was unknown, age-related changes in expanded clonotypes may potentially have been confounded. Because profiling used bulk unsorted PBMCs, naive and antigen-experienced compartments could not be compared conclusively. Estimates of total diversity from one million sequenced T cells were regarded as lower bounds and underestimates. Observed TCR beta diversity per million T cells fell roughly linearly with age, and a significant reduction was already apparent by age approximately 40. A strong correlation was found between observed TCR beta diversity and the percentage of naive T cells measured by flow cytometry. Compared with the aged group, more naive CD4+ T cells, fewer expanded clones and increased TCR diversity were shown by the long-lived group, suggesting age selection.

This clonotype has only a few counts. Its antigen has not been determined. Within one base of it there is no much larger clone, and no base qualities were kept. Donors were 39 systemically healthy Caucasian individuals from Russia aged roughly 6 to 100 years. Each donor gave 9.5 to 10 milliliters of peripheral blood, drawn into EDTA-treated Vacutainer tubes. Ficoll-Paque density-gradient centrifugation was used to isolate PBMCs, with at least 7 million per sample. Total RNA, at least 5 micrograms per sample, was extracted from PBMCs with Trizol reagent. The percentages of naive CD45RAhigh/CD27high T cells were determined by flow cytometry on a PBMC aliquot from every donor. The germline V end is reduced by 6 bases and the J end by 1 base; junction bases left unmatched: 5. The germline V gene (reference sequence) specifies DFQATT as CDR1 and SNEGSKA as CDR2. The CDR3 holds 15 amino acids from the cysteine to the phenylalanine. Only the CDR3 part of the read is kept: 45 bases, read in frame from the first base.

The library was built by means of 5' RACE. Sequencing took place on an Illumina HiSeq 2500. A second about 6 to 11 cycle PCR used a sample-barcoded 5' primer and a J-beta primer mix. A unique molecular identifier was introduced onto each TCR beta cDNA molecule by a template-switch 5' adaptor carrying 12 random nucleotides. At least 3 million CDR3-containing paired-end reads were obtained from each sample. First-strand cDNA synthesis was performed from all RNA using the Mint cDNA synthesis kit, with priming by a TRBC-specific oligonucleotide. All cDNA was treated with uracil-DNA glycosylase and then went through a first 18-cycle PCR with the universal primers M1SS and BC2_uni_R. As for the authors' bioinformatics: Each sample was normalized by randomly selecting 1 million high-quality reads, each carrying a distinct molecular identifier. Reads sharing molecular identifiers were discarded rather than binned into consensus sequences. CDR3 identification, clonotype clustering and error correction used MiTCR with a Q25 quality threshold and the strictest error-elimination algorithm. Lower-bound total TCR beta diversity was estimated with a nonparametric unseen species model using Euler transformation. TCRdb reprocessed the public reads (quality trimming at Q25 with fastp, clone calling with MiXCR) and kept in-frame beta chains. Rows with a matching CDR3 protein are joined into one entry that keeps the most common DNA and genes. For this entry, the V and J calls and clone size follow TCRdb and not the study's own pipeline. This sample gives 1.5 million to 1.9 million distinct CDR3 sequences in total; less than 45% of them show up just once. The ten largest make up more than 4% of the sample.

This chain joins TRBV20-1 to TRBJ2-1; TRBD2 lines up with 11 middle nucleotides. The source is a woman aged 18-29 years in good health. The sequencing sample was made of blood. The nucleotides are TGCAGTGCAATAGCGGGAGGGCGATCCTACAATGAGCAGTTCTTC. Translated, it reads CSAIAGGRSYNEQFF.